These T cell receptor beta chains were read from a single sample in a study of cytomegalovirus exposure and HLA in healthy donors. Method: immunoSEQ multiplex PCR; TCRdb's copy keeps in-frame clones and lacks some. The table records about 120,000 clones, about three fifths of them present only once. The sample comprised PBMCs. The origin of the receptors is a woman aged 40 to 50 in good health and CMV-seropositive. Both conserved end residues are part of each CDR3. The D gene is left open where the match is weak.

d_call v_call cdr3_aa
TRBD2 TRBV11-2 CASSFGGGYNEQFF
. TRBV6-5 CASSYSYEQNTEAFF
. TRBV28 CASSLIGVAEAFF
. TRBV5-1 CASSLAHTSYEQYF
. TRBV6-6 CASSYSPTGNTEAFF
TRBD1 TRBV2 CASRQGQGNEKLFF
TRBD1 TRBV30 CAWSPDGGQRNGYTF
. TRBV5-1 CASSLMVTGGGSYTGELFF
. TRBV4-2 CASTSGYGYTF
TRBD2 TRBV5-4 CASSLPVLEREYHNEQFF
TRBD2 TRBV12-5 CASGVAGELETQYF
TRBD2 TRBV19 CASSEVAGGNEQFF
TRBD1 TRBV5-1 CASGTGTGGEKLFF
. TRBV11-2 CASSPMGHGLFEQYF
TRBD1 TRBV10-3 CAISDGRTGGTEQYF
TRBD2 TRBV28 CASSPGLAYYEQYF
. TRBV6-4 CASSDDPGTGELFF
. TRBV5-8 CASSLDYGGRRGDTQYF
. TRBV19 CASTGRLNTEAFF
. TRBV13 CASSLQGRYGYPF
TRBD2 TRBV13 CASSPGTSGAGEQYF
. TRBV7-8 CASSLGGEQFF
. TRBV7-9 CASSPGNYEQFF
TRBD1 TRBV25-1 CASSEGGQGSYTF
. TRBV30 CAWSVGGHTQETQYF
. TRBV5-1 CASSLGQVGEQYF
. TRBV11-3 CASSLARGSWQYF
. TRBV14 CASSPYPPYGYTF
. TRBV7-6 CASSSGGNTEAFF
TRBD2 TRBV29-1 CSVGVGGLTGELFF
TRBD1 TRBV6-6 CASRGQGWGGYTF
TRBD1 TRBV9 CASSPRTGQSSGNTIYF
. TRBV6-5 CASSYSMIGEGTEAFF
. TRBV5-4 CASSLGQDQETQYF
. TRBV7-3 CASSTDSGANVLTF
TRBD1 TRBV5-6 CASSTGEGYTF
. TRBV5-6 CASSIGMGTNNEQFF
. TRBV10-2 CASSEQGSGCEQFF
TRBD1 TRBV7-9 CASSLLTGGSYEQYF
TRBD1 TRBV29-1 CSVAGQGSNQPQHF
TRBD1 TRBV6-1 CASSEAGQNYNYGYTF
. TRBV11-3 CASSLEGPSNTEAFF
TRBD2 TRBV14 CASSLHKLAGGGETQYF
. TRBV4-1 CASSQGDLNTEAFF
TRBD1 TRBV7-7 CASSEPGQGLETQYF
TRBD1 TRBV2 CASSPGTAEETQYF
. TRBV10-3 CAIGRTYEQYF
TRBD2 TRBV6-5 CASRPGGVRNEQFF
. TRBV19 CASSTVQGRHEQYF
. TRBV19 CASSTRDFYEQYF
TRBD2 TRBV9 CVSSVGAGGTLGETQYF